This T cell receptor (beta chain) was retrieved from a study of lymphopenia after photon versus proton radiotherapy. The CDR3 is 13 amino acids. The V end lost 5 bases, the J end lost 0 bases, and 7 bases lay between the germline ends. The V gene's germline CDR1 is MNHNS and CDR2 SASEGT. Clones were read by immunoSEQ multiplex PCR, and TCRdb kept only the in-frame ones, dropping some. The table includes some 25,000 clones, 70% to 85% detected once. Overall study results and limits: Better survival with proton therapy was suggested as possible, not demonstrated. After lymphocyte nadir, photon-treated repertoires showed oligoclonal expansion, especially CD8+ Temra.

As concerns this clone: Its specificity is unknown. It may be a read error: a sequence one base away is much more abundant.

This chain uses TRBV6-1 with TRBJ1-2; D is unresolved. The sequences come from peripheral blood, collected from a patient treated with proton-based radiotherapy. The sequence came from a woman aged 70-85 years with pancreatic cancer. DNA of the CDR3: TGTGCCAGCAGTAACGGGGCTAACTATGGCTACACCTTC. Its translation: CASSNGANYGYTF.